This T cell receptor (beta chain) was recovered during a study of monozygotic twins with inflammatory bowel disease (dated by TCRdb to about 2019). For context, the study as a whole: The complete study included around 30 monozygotic twin pairs: 19 IBD-discordant Danish pairs and nine German pairs, of which four were IBD-concordant and five were IBD-discordant. Each individual had, on average, about 151 000 unique TCRalpha sequences and 181 000 unique TCRbeta sequences available for analysis. Within discordant pairs, disease-associated traits were sought mainly by comparing IBD patients with their genetically identical healthy co-twins. The investigation overall reported the following: The analysis was unable to tell apart different T cell subtypes. Compared with healthy twins, IBD patients shared fewer clonotypes with other individuals, and the difference was most pronounced in patients with signs of disease activity. Measured by the inverse Simpson index, TCRbeta repertoire diversity was lower in IBD patients than in their healthy co-twins. Repertoire similarity did not differ between concordant and discordant twins, which could be due to limited statistical power. No single strong signal or clonotype linked to IBD turned up in the results, so the idea that one exists was not supported. Because patients received different immunosuppressive treatments, the repertoires may have picked up extra background noise and variability between individuals.

The library was prepared using 5' RACE. Each TCR library was prepared from 3,000 to 4,000 ng of total RNA. For each sample, cDNA synthesis was carried out in eight separate reactions using SMARTScribe reverse transcriptase. Unique molecular identifiers containing a 6-nucleotide sample barcode were introduced through template switching during cDNA synthesis. TCRalpha and TCRbeta cDNA was amplified in two nested PCRs of around 15 and 10 cycles, and bead purification was carried out after each PCR. Before amplification, the cDNA was treated with uracil DNA-glycosylase and purified using the QIAquick PCR purification kit. The second PCR was the step at which Illumina TruSeq-compatible adapters and sample-specific barcodes were added. Library quality and concentration were checked on TapeStation and Qubit, and libraries were pooled at 4.5 to 5.5 ng each. Sequencing of the pooled libraries was done on an Illumina HiSeq2500 single-index Rapid Run using custom sequencing primers and 2 x 100 bp reads. In the original analysis: PCR and sequencing errors were corrected by UMI-based consensus assembly using MiGEC version 1.2.6. MiXCR version 2.1.1 handled V(D)J alignment, clonotype assembly and CDR3 extraction. Gene usage, clonotype sharing and MAIT/NKT TCR abundance were normalised by analysing the top 1000, 10 000 and 20 000 clonotypes per sample. After downsampling to 27 000 UMIs, diversity was calculated as the inverse Simpson index using the vegan R package. Paired Mann-Whitney U tests were applied to discordant twin pairs, with Benjamini-Hochberg correction for multiple testing. TCRdb reanalyzed the reads, keeping one entry per CDR3 protein sequence and omitting DNA. These V and J calls rely on TCRdb rather than the paper's analysis. This sample's table has entries for about 210,000 distinct CDR3 sequences. The ten largest clones capture less than 2% of the sample.

As to this clonotype: Its specific antigen is unknown.

From its cysteine to its phenylalanine, the CDR3 spans 13 amino acids. The DNA is not on file. The germline V gene (reference sequence) supplies CDR1 SEHNR and CDR2 FQNEAQ. From each donor, an approximately 2.7 ml peripheral blood sample was collected into PAXgene tubes and kept at -80 degrees C. Total RNA was isolated from whole blood with the PAXgene blood miRNA kit on an automated QIAcube, without T cell sorting. Peripheral blood from monozygotic twin pairs concordant or discordant for inflammatory bowel disease was subjected to deep TCRalpha and TCRbeta repertoire profiling with unique molecular barcoding. For every twin pair, smoking habits were documented, and each individual was categorised as a current, former or never smoker.

This TCR was recovered from a human donor with ulcerative colitis or Crohn's disease, or a healthy co-twin of an affected twin (not recorded which). The chain was built from TRBV7-9 and TRBJ1-5; TCRdb calls TRBD1, which cannot be checked without DNA. Sequenced sample: blood. CDR3 protein: CASSSQGDQPQHF.